The sequence of this T cell receptor beta chain was determined in a study of T cell changes during pregnancy in multiple sclerosis. This clone was found a few times. Sequenced by immunoSEQ multiplex PCR; TCRdb stores in-frame clones only, minus some. The data show over 85,000 clones, around 93% seen once. Germline V gene lookup returns CDR1 MDHEN and CDR2 SYDVKM. V shed 2 bases and J 3 bases; nucleotides not matched to a gene: 5. The length of the CDR3 is 16 residues. The rearrangement uses TRBV28 and TRBJ1-5; 9 bases agree with TRBD1. The sequenced sample was peripheral blood, obtained in the first trimester of pregnancy. This sequence originates from a female donor in good health, enrolled as a control in a pregnancy study. CDR3 loop: CASSLNWDRVNQPQHF. The CDR3 DNA sequence: TGTGCCAGCAGTTTAAATTGGGACAGGGTCAATCAGCCCCAGCATTTT. Combining the CDR3 with reference TRBV28 and TRBJ1-5 gives the whole variable domain DVKVTQSSRYLVKRTGEKVFLECVQDMDHENMFWYRQDPGLGLRLIYFSYDVKMKEKGDIPEGYSVSREKKERFSLILESASTNQTSMYLCASSLNWDRVNQPQHFGDGTRLSIL.